This TCR beta chain is drawn from a study of blood T cell repertoires in COVID-19. In the authors' workflow: Amplified reference gene primers provided the basis for estimating nucleated cell counts. Using immunoSEQ multiplex PCR, the repertoire was profiled, and TCRdb retains in-frame clones only, with some absent. D and trimming were read from the DNA, whereas the V and J calls and clone size are those reported in that table. Of fewer than 200,000 clones in the sample, roughly four fifths are singletons; the top ten hold around 8%. The germline gives CDR1 SGDLS, CDR2 YYNGEE. Germline trimming cut 4 bases from V and 2 bases from J; bases unmatched to any gene: 1. The CDR3 sequence is 14 residues long. This clone was observed a single time.

This TCR was sampled from a woman aged 65 to 85 with COVID-19, enrolled during active disease. The J gene is TRBJ2-7, the V gene TRBV9; the match to TRBD2 covers 12 bases. The material sequenced was peripheral blood. The CDR3, as DNA: TGTGCCAGCAGCCCTAGCGGGGGGGCCTACGAGCAGTACTTC. As protein: CASSPSGGAYEQYF.